This entry is about one T cell receptor (beta chain). Its antigen is not known. Between the trimmed V and J ends, which lost 7 bases and 5 bases, there was a span of 8 bases. This CDR3 is built from 11 residues. CDR1 and CDR2 from the germline V gene are MNHEY and SVGAGI. Repertoires were generated with immunoSEQ multiplex PCR, while TCRdb's copy carries only in-frame clones and drops some. The sample has around 100,000 clones; over 85% are singletons. This entry belongs to a study of graft-versus-host responses after intestinal transplantation. Study in general: Uniformly, recipients were administered anti-thymocyte globulin induction with subsequent tacrolimus and steroids for around three years. Study-wide results and caveats: Where graft-donor T cell macrochimerism was present, patients had high graft-versus-host to host-versus-graft clonal ratios in allografts. Among circulating GvH clones, peak levels were associated with early post-transplant declines in HvG clones. GvH clones were found in recipient marrow; some appeared first in ileum or blood.

The chain has TRBV6-5 and TRBJ1-1, with a possible D match to TRBD1 (6 bases). The receptor comes from a human donor who received an intestinal transplant. Material: unstimulated CD8+ T cells sorted from spleen or lymph node cells, obtained before intestinal transplant. The DNA for the CDR3 is TGTGCCAGCACTACAGGGACTGAAGCTTTCTTT. Translation: CASTTGTEAFF.